The 15 T cell receptor beta chains in this list originate from one sample, sequenced in a study of Tregs in tolerant kidney transplant recipients. Data came from immunoSEQ multiplex PCR; TCRdb stores just in-frame clones and leaves some out. The sample contains tens of thousands of clones, around 90% of which appear only once. Sequenced sample: CD8+ T cells from blood. All receptors derive from a human donor in good health.

The chain couples TRBV7-2 to TRBJ1-1; no reliable D call. This CDR3 contains 13 residues. Trimming took off 3 bases at V and 6 bases at J, with 11 bases between the two ends. From germline, CDR1 is SGHTA and CDR2 FQGNSA. CDR3 amino acids: CASSLGRTAEAFF. For the CDR3, the DNA is TGTGCCAGCAGCTTGGGGAGGACCGCTGAAGCTTTCTTT. Filled out from reference TRBV7-2 and TRBJ1-1, the complete variable domain reads GAGVSQSPSNKVTEKGKDVELRCDPISGHTALYWYRQSLGQGLEFLIYFQGNSAPDKSGLPSDRFSAERTGGSVSTLTIQRTQQEDSAVYLCASSLGRTAEAFFGQGTRLTVV.

This chain uses TRBV6-1 with TRBJ2-7; a weak D match, TRBD1 (6 bases). Germline CDR1 MNHNS, CDR2 SASEGT. This CDR3 is 15 amino acids long. Trimming left V 7 bases short and J 2 bases short, with 18 bases between. In nucleotides, the CDR3 is TGTGCCAGCAATGTGGACAGCCACCCAACCTACGAGCAGTACTTC. Amino acids: CASNVDSHPTYEQYF.

V and J are TRBV4-1 and TRBJ1-1; TRBD1 might be the D (5 bases). CDR1 and CDR2 (germline): MGHRA, YSYEKL. This CDR3 is 14 amino acids long. V gave up 4 bases and J gave up 2 bases, with 11 bases separating them. CDR3 coding DNA: TGCGCCAGCAGCCGGGACCTAACAAACACTGAAGCTTTCTTT. It encodes CASSRDLTNTEAFF.

The rearrangement uses TRBV6-6 and TRBJ1-1; tentative D call: TRBD1 (5 bases). From germline, CDR1 is MNHNY and CDR2 SVGAGI (reference sequence). V lost 0 bases and J 4 bases, leaving 9 bases between the germline ends. The CDR3 runs 14 residues. The CDR3 DNA reads TGTGCCAGCAGTTACTCTCAGGGTGCCACTGAAGCTTTCTTT. This translates into CASSYSQGATEAFF.

This clone was seen a single time. The V gene is TRBV27, the J gene TRBJ2-7; D unresolved. Germline CDR1 is MNHEY and CDR2 is SMNVEV (reference sequence). V lost 4 bases to trimming and J lost 0 bases, with 7 bases between them. This CDR3 has 13 amino acids. The CDR3 DNA sequence: TGTGCCAGCAGTTATTCCCTCTCCTACGAGCAGTACTTC. Protein sequence: CASSYSLSYEQYF.

The chain recombines TRBV19 with TRBJ2-7; 9 bases match TRBD2. The germline gives CDR1 LNHDA, CDR2 SQIVND (reference sequence). The CDR3 loop spans 16 amino acids. V gave up 0 bases and J gave up 4 bases; unmatched junction bases: 7. The CDR3 sequence is CASSIDASGAMYEQYF. CDR3 DNA sequence: TGTGCCAGTAGTATAGATGCTAGCGGGGCGATGTACGAGCAGTACTTC.

Worth noting for this clone: The sample has other DNA sequences that encode this CDR3 too. The genes are TRBV10-1 and TRBJ1-5; D ambiguous. There are 12 residues in the CDR3. Germline V gene sequence: CDR1 WNHNN, CDR2 SYGVQD (reference sequence). The V gene lost 3 bases and the J gene lost 6 bases, with 6 bases spanning the gap. CDR3 DNA: TGCGCCAGCAGTGAAGGGAGTCAGCCCCAGCATTTT. Encoded protein: CASSEGSQPQHF.

This chain links TRBV5-5 with TRBJ1-2; D possibly corresponds to TRBD1 (6 bases). This CDR3 region has 15 residues. Germline V gives CDR1 SGHKS, CDR2 YYEKEE (reference sequence). V was clipped by 2 bases and J by 0 bases, with 11 bases between them. The CDR3 sequence: CASSLNRVANYGYTF. The CDR3 region has the DNA TGTGCCAGCAGCTTAAACAGGGTCGCTAACTATGGCTACACCTTC.

The V call is TRBV11-3, the J call TRBJ2-1, with TRBD2 identical over 11 bases. There are 16 residues in the CDR3. CDR1 SGHNT and CDR2 YENEEA come from the germline V gene. V gave up 4 bases and J gave up 6 bases; unmatched junction bases: 8. The CDR3 sequence: CASSSSGRSLFNEQFF. Here the CDR3 DNA reads TGTGCCAGCAGCTCTAGCGGGAGGTCCCTGTTCAATGAGCAGTTCTTC.

The V gene is TRBV4-1, the J gene TRBJ1-6, with D maybe TRBD1 (5 bases). The germline V gene encodes CDR1 MGHRA and CDR2 YSYEKL. The CDR3 sequence is 15 residues long. The V gene lost 3 bases and the J gene lost 8 bases, with 14 bases spanning the gap. CDR3: CASSQNLGAHSPLHF. The CDR3 DNA follows: TGCGCCAGCAGCCAGAATCTAGGGGCTCATTCACCCCTCCACTTT.

The rearrangement uses TRBV29-1 and TRBJ1-3, with 8 bases lining up with TRBD1. The trim removed 6 bases at V and 2 bases at J, leaving 3 bases unmatched. CDR3 size: 13 residues. Germline V gives CDR1 SQVTM, CDR2 ANQGSEA. The CDR3 nucleotides read TGCAGCGTCGGACAGGGAGCTGGAAACACCATATATTTT. As protein: CSVGQGAGNTIYF.

V gene TRBV5-4 combines with J gene TRBJ2-1, with 8 positions matching TRBD1. The CDR3 spans 16 residues. CDR1 and CDR2 from the germline V gene are SGHNT and YYREEE (reference sequence). V gave up 0 bases and J gave up 3 bases; unmatched junction bases: 5. CDR3 amino acids: CASSLVGRGLYNEQFF. CDR3 DNA sequence: TGTGCCAGCAGCTTGGTTGGCAGGGGGCTCTACAATGAGCAGTTCTTC. The variable domain in full, with the rest retrieved from reference TRBV5-4 and TRBJ2-1, is ETGVTQSPTHLIKTRGQQVTLRCSSQSGHNTVSWYQQALGQGPQFIFQYYREEENGRGNFPPRFSGLQFPNYSSELNVNALELDDSALYLCASSLVGRGLYNEQFFGPGTRLTVL.

J is TRBJ2-3 and V is TRBV4-2; D might be TRBD1 (6 bases). Germline V gene sequence: CDR1 LGHNA, CDR2 YNFKEQ. This CDR3 spans 15 amino acids. V lost 4 bases, J lost 7 bases, and 18 bases lay in between. CDR3 nucleotide sequence: TGTGCCAGCAGCCGTATCCGGGACACCGATAATACGCAGTATTTT. It specifies CASSRIRDTDNTQYF.

This clone was found a few times. The chain employs TRBV5-4 and TRBJ1-6; D is perhaps TRBD1 (6 bases). The germline gives CDR1 SGHNT, CDR2 YYREEE (reference sequence). V was clipped by 5 bases and J by 3 bases, with 9 bases between them. The CDR3 spans 14 residues. The CDR3 loop is CASSRGFYNSPLHF. CDR3 in DNA: TGTGCCAGCAGTAGGGGGTTCTATAATTCACCCCTCCACTTT.

This clone is large (0.1 to 1%) by share. The chain combines TRBV11-2 with TRBJ2-5; TRBD2 matches 8 bases. V gave up 3 bases and J gave up 2 bases; unmatched junction bases: 5. There are 15 residues in the CDR3. The germline V gene encodes CDR1 SGHAT and CDR2 FQNNGV. In DNA form, the CDR3 reads TGTGCCAGCAGCTTCTGGAGCGGGGGACAAGAGACCCAGTACTTC. Encoded protein: CASSFWSGGQETQYF. Looking up the rest from reference TRBV11-2 and TRBJ2-5 gives the full variable domain: EAGVAQSPRYKIIEKRQSVAFWCNPISGHATLYWYQQILGQGPKLLIQFQNNGVVDDSQLPKDRFSAERLKGVDSTLKIQPAKLEDSAVYLCASSFWSGGQETQYFGPGTRLLVL.